These 8 T cell receptor beta chains originate from one sample sequenced in a study of CD8+ T cells in alopecia areata. Sequencing templates came from extracted RNA that was reverse transcribed into cDNA. Sequencing used immunoSEQ multiplex PCR; TCRdb keeps in-frame clones, though not all of them. The table lists more than 150,000 clones, about 63% of them singletons. The sequenced sample was CD4+ T cells sorted from blood, obtained at week 0. These receptors were collected from a human donor with alopecia areata.

V usage is TRBV6-5 and J usage is TRBJ2-2; perhaps TRBD1 as D (5 bases). There are 15 residues in the CDR3. The V end was cut by 2 bases, the J end by 4 bases, with 11 bases between. The V gene's germline CDR1 is MNHEY and CDR2 SVGAGI. The DNA of the CDR3 is TGTGCCAGCAGTTACAGGGGCCGGGTCACCGGGGAGCTGTTTTTT. Translation: CASSYRGRVTGELFF.

The CDR3: CASSLLGLGAGYPYEQYF. CDR3 nucleotides: TGTGCCAGCAGCTTATTAGGTTTGGGGGCTGGATACCCCTACGAGCAGTACTTC. V usage is TRBV13 and J usage is TRBJ2-7, with D tentatively TRBD1 (6 bases). The germline CDR1 and CDR2 sequences are PRHDT and FYEKMQ (reference sequence). V gave up 2 bases and J gave up 2 bases, with 22 bases separating them. The CDR3 spans 18 residues. Filled out from reference TRBV13 and TRBJ2-7, the complete variable domain reads AAGVIQSPRHLIKEKRETATLKCYPIPRHDTVYWYQQGPGQDPQFLISFYEKMQSDKGSIPDRFSAQQFSDYHSELNMSSLELGDSALYFCASSLLGLGAGYPYEQYFGPGTRLTVT.

In this sample, this clone turned up a few times. The V call is TRBV2, the J call TRBJ1-1; 7 nucleotides align to TRBD1. Germline assignment: CDR1 SNHLY and CDR2 FYNNEI. The CDR3 runs to 15 residues. Trimming removed 7 bases from V and 0 bases from J; junction bases left unmatched: 8. CDR3 sequence: CASTGQVQMNTEAFF. The CDR3 bases are TGTGCCAGCACAGGACAGGTGCAAATGAACACTGAAGCTTTCTTT.

This rearrangement joins TRBV19 to TRBJ2-7; D perhaps matches TRBD1 (5 bases). CDR1 and CDR2 (germline): LNHDA, SQIVND (reference sequence). This CDR3 is 16 amino acids long. The V end lost 5 bases, the J end lost 0 bases, and 17 bases lay between the germline ends. The CDR3 spells CASSLGWARGSYEQYF. The CDR3 DNA sequence: TGTGCCAGTAGTCTTGGTTGGGCTAGGGGCTCCTACGAGCAGTACTTC.

There are a few counts of this clone. The V gene is TRBV30, the J gene TRBJ2-7; no reliable D call. Per the germline V gene, CDR1 is GTSNPN and CDR2 is SVGIG (reference sequence). The V and J ends lost 6 bases and 4 bases respectively, with 13 bases between them. There are 12 residues in the CDR3. CDR3 region: CACLIGLYEQYF. The CDR3 nucleotides are TGTGCCTGCCTCATAGGATTATACGAGCAGTACTTC.

V gene TRBV7-8 combines with J gene TRBJ2-3, with 7 nucleotides matching TRBD1. Germline V gene lookup returns CDR1 SGHVS and CDR2 FQNEAQ. The trim removed 4 bases at V and 2 bases at J, leaving 15 bases unmatched. The CDR3 loop spans 18 amino acids. The CDR3 DNA follows: TGTGCCAGCAGCTACCGGGACAGAAAAGTACTCTCCACAGATACGCAGTATTTT. Protein product: CASSYRDRKVLSTDTQYF.

V usage is TRBV5-6 and J usage is TRBJ2-5; no firm D call. CDR3 size: 14 residues. The V gene's germline CDR1 is SGHDT and CDR2 YYEEEE. V was trimmed by 0 bases and J by 1 base, leaving 7 bases between them. CDR3 bases: TGTGCCAGCAGCTTGGGGGTGCTCCAAGAGACCCAGTACTTC. Its protein product is CASSLGVLQETQYF.

The chain carries TRBV30 and TRBJ1-6, with D hard to call. The CDR3 is made up of 14 amino acids. Germline CDR1 GTSNPN, CDR2 SVGIG (reference sequence). V was trimmed by 4 bases and J by 2 bases, leaving 9 bases between them. CDR3 bases: TGTGCCTGGACTGAAACGGCCTATAATTCACCCCTCCACTTT. Its protein product is CAWTETAYNSPLHF.